Sequencing of this TCR beta chain was carried out in a study of cytotoxic CD8 clonotypes in ibrutinib-treated CLL. The wider study: For this cohort, patients were about a dozen relapsed/refractory and some 15 treatment-naive, while roughly 17 were IGHV unmutated.

From germline, CDR1 is MDHEN and CDR2 SYDVKM. V lost 6 bases, J lost 5 bases, and 11 bases stayed unmatched. The CDR3 has 15 residues. TCRdb's table, derived via immunoSEQ multiplex PCR, lists solely in-frame clones and lacks some. The data show 100,000 or so clones, about 58% seen once. V and J are TRBV28 and TRBJ2-5, with 8 bases matching TRBD2. The sequence came from a human donor with chronic lymphocytic leukemia. This specimen was PBMCs, taken after 24 months of ibrutinib treatment. As DNA, the CDR3 is TGTGCCAGCAGCCCCTCCGGGGGGGCACGGGAGACCCAGTACTTC. Translating it yields CASSPSGGARETQYF.